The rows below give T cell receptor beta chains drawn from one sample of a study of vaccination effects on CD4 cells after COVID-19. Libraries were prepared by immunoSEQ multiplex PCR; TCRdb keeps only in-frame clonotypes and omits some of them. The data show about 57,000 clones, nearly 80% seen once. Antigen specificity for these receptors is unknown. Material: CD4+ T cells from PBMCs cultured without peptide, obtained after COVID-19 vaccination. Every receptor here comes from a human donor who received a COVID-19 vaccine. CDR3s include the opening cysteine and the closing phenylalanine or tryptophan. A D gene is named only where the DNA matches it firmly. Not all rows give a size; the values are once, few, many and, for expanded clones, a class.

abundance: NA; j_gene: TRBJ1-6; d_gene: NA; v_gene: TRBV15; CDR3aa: CATSREQGRSPLHF; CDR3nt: TGTGCCACCAGCAGGGAGCAGGGACGATCACCCCTCCACTTT
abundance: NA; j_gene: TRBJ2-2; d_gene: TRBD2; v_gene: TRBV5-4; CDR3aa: CASSQRLAEYTGELFF; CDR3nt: TGTGCCAGCAGCCAGAGACTAGCGGAATACACCGGGGAGCTGTTTTTT
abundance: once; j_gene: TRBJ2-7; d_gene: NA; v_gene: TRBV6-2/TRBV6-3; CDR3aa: CASSYRIFRIYEQYF; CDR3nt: TGTGCCAGCAGTTACCGCATCTTCAGGATCTACGAGCAGTACTTC
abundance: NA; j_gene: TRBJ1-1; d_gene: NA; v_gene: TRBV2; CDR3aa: CASSESPTPNTEAFF; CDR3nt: TGTGCCAGCAGTGAATCGCCGACACCGAACACTGAAGCTTTCTTT
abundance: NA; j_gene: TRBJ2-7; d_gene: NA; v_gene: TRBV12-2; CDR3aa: CASRHSTRRGSCYEQYF; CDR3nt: TGTGCAAGTCGTCACTCCACGCGGAGGGGATCGTGCTACGAGCAGTACTTC
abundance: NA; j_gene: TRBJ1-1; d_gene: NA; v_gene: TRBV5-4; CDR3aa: CASSLGWGNSEAFF; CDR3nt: TGTGCCAGCAGCTTGGGTTGGGGAAACTCTGAAGCTTTCTTT
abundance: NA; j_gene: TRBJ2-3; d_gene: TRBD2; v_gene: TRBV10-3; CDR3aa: CAISGLAGGRDTQYF; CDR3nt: TGTGCCATCAGTGGTCTAGCGGGAGGCCGGGATACGCAGTATTTT
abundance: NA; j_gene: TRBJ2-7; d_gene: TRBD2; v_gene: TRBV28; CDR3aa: CASSLSQAGGDEQYF; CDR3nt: TGTGCCAGCAGTTTATCCCAAGCGGGAGGTGACGAGCAGTACTTC
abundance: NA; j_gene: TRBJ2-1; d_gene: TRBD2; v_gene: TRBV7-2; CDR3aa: CASGRELGEQFF; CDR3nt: TGTGCCAGCGGGCGGGAGTTAGGGGAGCAGTTCTTC
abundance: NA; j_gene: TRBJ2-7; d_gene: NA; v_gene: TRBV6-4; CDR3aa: CATPGEGSYF; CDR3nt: TGTGCCACCCCAGGGGAGGGGTCTTACTTC
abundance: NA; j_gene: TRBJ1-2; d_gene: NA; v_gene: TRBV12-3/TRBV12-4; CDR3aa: CASTPRFTYGYTF; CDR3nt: TGTGCCAGCACTCCCAGGTTTACCTATGGCTACACCTTC
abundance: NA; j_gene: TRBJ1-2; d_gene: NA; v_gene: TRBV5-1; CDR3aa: CASSLALGQIYGYTF; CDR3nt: TGCGCCAGCAGCTTGGCCCTCGGACAGATCTATGGCTACACCTTC
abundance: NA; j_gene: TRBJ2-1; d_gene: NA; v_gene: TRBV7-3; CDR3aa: CASSSKTGLRNEQFF; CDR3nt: TGTGCCAGCAGCTCCAAAACCGGGCTCCGAAATGAGCAGTTCTTC
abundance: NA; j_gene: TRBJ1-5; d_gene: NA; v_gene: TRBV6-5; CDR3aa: CASSFGHNQPQHF; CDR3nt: TGTGCCAGCAGTTTTGGGCATAATCAGCCCCAGCATTTT
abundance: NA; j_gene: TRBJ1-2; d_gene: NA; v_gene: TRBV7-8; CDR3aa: CASSLVGGQISHYGYTF; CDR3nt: TGTGCCAGCAGCTTAGTCGGGGGCCAAATATCCCACTATGGCTACACCTTC
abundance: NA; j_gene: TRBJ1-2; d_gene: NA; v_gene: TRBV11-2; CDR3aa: CASAGGRTYGYTF; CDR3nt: TGTGCCTCTGCGGGAGGGCGGACCTACGGCTACACCTTC
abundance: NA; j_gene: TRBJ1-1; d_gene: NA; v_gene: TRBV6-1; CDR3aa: CASSEREAGQIRAFF; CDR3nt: TGTGCCAGCAGTGAAAGAGAGGCAGGACAGATTAGGGCTTTCTTT
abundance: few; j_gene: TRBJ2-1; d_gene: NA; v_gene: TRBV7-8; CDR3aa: CASSSRRASRNEQFF; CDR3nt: TGTGCCAGCAGCTCCCGGCGGGCCAGTCGTAATGAGCAGTTCTTC
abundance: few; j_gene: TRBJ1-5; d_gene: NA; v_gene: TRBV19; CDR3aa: CASSITEGQPQHF; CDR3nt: TGTGCCAGTAGTATAACGGAAGGGCAGCCCCAGCATTTT
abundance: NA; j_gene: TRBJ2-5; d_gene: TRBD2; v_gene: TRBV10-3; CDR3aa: CAISATSLETQYF; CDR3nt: TGTGCCATCAGCGCGACTAGCTTGGAGACCCAGTACTTC
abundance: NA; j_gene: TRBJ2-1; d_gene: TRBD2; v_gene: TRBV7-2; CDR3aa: CASSRLAGVYNEQFF; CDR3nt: TGTGCCAGCAGCAGACTAGCGGGAGTCTACAATGAGCAGTTCTTC
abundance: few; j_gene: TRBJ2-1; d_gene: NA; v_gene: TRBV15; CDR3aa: CATSRDGVLANLGQFF; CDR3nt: TGTGCCACCAGCAGAGATGGGGTTCTAGCGAATTTAGGGCAGTTCTTC
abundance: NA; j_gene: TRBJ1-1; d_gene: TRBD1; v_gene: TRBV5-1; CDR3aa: CASSLQGWDTEAFF; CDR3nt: TGCGCCAGCAGCTTACAGGGGTGGGACACTGAAGCTTTCTTT